This T cell receptor (beta chain) was identified in a study of regulatory T cells in long-lasting Graves disease (dated by TCRdb to about 2021). Broadly, across the study: Newly diagnosed Graves' disease patients had taken antithyroid drugs for less than 3 months. This study used TCR sequencing and RNA sequencing of peripheral blood to compare persistent Graves' disease patients against newly diagnosed Graves' disease patients. The study was registered as a clinical trial and conducted in China. A total of roughly 35 samples underwent TCR sequencing: about 13 from persistent and approximately 20 from newly diagnosed Graves' disease patients. Study-wide conclusions, independent of this receptor: Persistent disease showed preferential use of TRBV28, TRBJ1-2 and TRBJ2-5, whereas newly diagnosed disease favored TRBV20-1 and TRBJ2-1. The study examined only peripheral blood because the primary lesion, thyroid tissue, could not be accessed. The authors acknowledged the small sample size as a limitation that may reduce accuracy. Sequencing and analysis were limited to the TCR beta chain. A larger number of public clonotypes was shared among persistent patients (approximately 2,500) than among newly diagnosed patients (around 970). Compared with newly diagnosed patients, persistent Graves' disease patients had lower TCR Shannon entropy and fewer highly expanded clones, which suggests clonal expansion.

On this clonotype: Its antigen is not yet known. No clone much larger than this one lies a single base away; base qualities are absent.

Looking up the germline V gene yields CDR1 MNHEY and CDR2 SVGEGT. V lost 8 bases and J lost 2 bases, and the count of bases not matched to a germline gene is 15. The CDR3, cysteine through phenylalanine, is 18 amino acids long. CDR3 DNA only is kept here, 54 bases in frame from base 1. Library method: multiplex PCR. The sequencer was an Illumina HiSeq 4000. CDR3 regions were amplified by Arm-PCR with iRepertoire HTBI primers to construct TCR beta libraries. Gel purification was performed on PCR products prior to sequencing. From the authors' description of their analysis: Across samples, roughly 60 TRBV and 13 to 15 TRBJ segments were identified and used for gene usage analysis of CDR3 amino acid clonotypes. COPE and FqMerger were used to merge filtered high-quality paired reads into contigs. Contigs were aligned with BLAST to IMGT TRBV, TRBD and TRBJ reference genes, and CDR3 was defined per IMGT. Any clonotype with a frequency above 0.1% was counted as a highly expanded clone. Shannon entropy was used to measure repertoire diversity, and the Gini coefficient was used to measure V-J evenness. Clonotypes shared by more than one individual were considered public. TCRdb reprocessing: public reads trimmed at Q25 with fastp, clones called with MiXCR, in-frame beta chains kept. Duplicate CDR3 protein sequences are folded into a single record with the most common DNA and genes. The V and J calls were not made by the authors but by TCRdb's processing. The sample has a few hundred thousand distinct CDR3 sequences on record, around a sixth of them singletons. The ten largest clones capture around 15% of the sample.

Interpreted using the paper, the time point label stands for: newly diagnosed GD, antithyroid drugs for less than 3 months. For both TCR sequencing and RNA sequencing, RNA was extracted from PBMCs in TRIzol. The diagnosis of Graves' disease was made according to American Thyroid Association guidelines. Patients were recruited from an endocrinology department in Xi'an, China. Each patient gave 7 to 9.5 milliliters of peripheral blood, collected in an EDTA anticoagulant tube. Ficoll Paque Plus density gradient separation was used to isolate PBMCs, and no further T cell sorting was done. RNA quality was checked with an Agilent 2100 Bioanalyzer and agarose gel, and concentration with a NanoDrop 2000. This sample was shared with a second study, whose subject was T cells in Graves' hyperthyroidism and ophthalmopathy. The second source states: Stable Graves' hyperthyroidism was defined as the absence of progression to ophthalmopathy over 18 months of follow-up. Hyperthyroidism patients were newly diagnosed, had a disease duration of under 2 months, and were aged 18 to 65 years. Any patient with an uncontrolled infection, another autoimmune disease, pregnancy or lactation was excluded. Diagnoses were established on the basis of clinical symptoms, serum thyroxine and TRAb, thyroid ultrasound, and orbital computed tomography. A first-round RT-PCR of the TCR CDR3 used the HTBI primer set with the Qiagen OneStep RT-PCR kit. Most expanded thyroid clonotypes (frequency above 0.001) were also detected in blood, suggesting blood repertoires may reflect thyroid immune responses. A 13 V-J signature model separated ophthalmopathy from stable hyperthyroidism, with around 88% sensitivity and 81.08% specificity in cross-validation and 80%/75% in testing. In validation, the model predicted progression to ophthalmopathy with around 71% sensitivity and about 73% specificity, a median of about 6 months before onset. TCR V-J signatures able to tell the groups apart were searched for in a discovery cohort of some 100 patients, of whom around 43 had Graves' ophthalmopathy and some 60 had stable Graves' hyperthyroidism. Prospective prediction of ophthalmopathy was tested in an independent validation cohort of 18 to 20 hyperthyroidism patients and 17 patients who later progressed to ophthalmopathy. The 100 discovery patients were divided at random into training and test sets in a 7:3 ratio. In more than 5 Graves' hyperthyroidism patients, the study also compared T-cell repertoires from thyroid tissue with T-cell repertoires from blood. After blood sampling, hyperthyroidism patients were treated with methimazole at a starting dose of 30 mg daily, and ophthalmopathy patients were treated with high-dose intravenous methylprednisolone. Libraries were constructed in a second round of multiplex PCR, after which size selection and purification were performed. The libraries were sequenced on an Illumina HiSeq2000 using paired-end 100 bp reads. SOAPnuke was used to process the raw data, throwing out any read that contained adapters or uncalled bases, had a mean Phred below 15, or lacked an exact constant-primer or identifier match. High-quality paired reads were merged using COPE v1.2.5, and each unique nucleotide sequence was defined as a clonotype. Clonotypes were aligned to IMGT TRBV, TRBD and TRBJ reference segments using MiTCR v1.1. Analysis was restricted to V-J combinations with a frequency above 0.0001, which covered roughly 99% of repertoires. The TCS score was defined as F50 (clonal expansion) divided by E x V (chaos), with BLOSUM62-based TCRdist calculated between CDR3 peptides within each V-J. Welch's t-statistics and random forest reduced several hundred V-J features to 10 to 15, which were used in a naive Bayes classifier (R e1071). No statistical method was used to fix the sample size in advance, and group allocation was not hidden from the investigators. TCR Vbeta CDR3 sequencing of 135 peripheral blood samples (roughly 41 ophthalmopathy, roughly 74 hyperthyroidism and 17 progressor patients) is reported in the paper.

This sequence was found in a woman between 25 and 40 years old with Graves disease. Donor details come from another sample of the same person, matched by shared clones. The sequenced sample was peripheral blood mononuclear cells (PBMCs), obtained at new diagnosis, from a patient treated with antithyroid drugs. Here the chain combines TRBV6-2 or TRBV6-3 and TRBJ2-6, with 7 bases in between that match TRBD1. The CDR3 corresponds to CASRNRTGLFAGANVLTF. The nucleotide sequence is given as TGTGCCAGCCGAAATAGGACAGGTTTGTTTGCTGGGGCCAACGTCCTGACTTTC.